This T cell receptor beta chain was captured in a study of T-cell memory formation after mild COVID-19. TCRdb processed the 5' RACE reads anew with MiXCR; each CDR3 protein has one entry. The sample holds a few hundred thousand distinct CDR3 sequences, approximately 29% seen once. CDR3 length: 11 amino acids. V was pared by 6 bases and J by 1 base, with 6 bases between. Germline V CDR1 and CDR2: SQVTM, ANQGSEA. The chain combines TRBV29-1 with TRBJ1-1; no definite D call. The source material was PBMCs or a T cell subset sorted from them (not recorded which). The clonotype comes from an adult woman who had mild COVID-19 (a few samples of this study predate the infection). Cell type and time point are not known. The CDR3 loop reads CSVQRNTEAFF. The CDR3 DNA sequence: TGCAGCGTCCAGCGGAACACTGAAGCTTTCTTT.